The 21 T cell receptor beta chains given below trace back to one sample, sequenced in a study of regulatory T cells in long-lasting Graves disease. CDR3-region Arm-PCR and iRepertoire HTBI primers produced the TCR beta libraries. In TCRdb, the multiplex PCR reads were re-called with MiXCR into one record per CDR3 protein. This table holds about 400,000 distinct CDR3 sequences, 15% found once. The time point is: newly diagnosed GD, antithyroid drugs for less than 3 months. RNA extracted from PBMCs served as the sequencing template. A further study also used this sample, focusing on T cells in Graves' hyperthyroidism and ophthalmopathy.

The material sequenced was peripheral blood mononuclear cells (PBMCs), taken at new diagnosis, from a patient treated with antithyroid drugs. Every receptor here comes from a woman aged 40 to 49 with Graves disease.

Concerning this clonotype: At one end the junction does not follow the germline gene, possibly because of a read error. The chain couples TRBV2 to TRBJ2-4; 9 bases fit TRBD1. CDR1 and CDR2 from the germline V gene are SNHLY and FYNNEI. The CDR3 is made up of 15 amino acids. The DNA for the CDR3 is TGTGCCAGCAAGGACGTAACAGGGGGCGAAAACACTCAGTACTTC. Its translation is CASKDVTGGENTQYF.

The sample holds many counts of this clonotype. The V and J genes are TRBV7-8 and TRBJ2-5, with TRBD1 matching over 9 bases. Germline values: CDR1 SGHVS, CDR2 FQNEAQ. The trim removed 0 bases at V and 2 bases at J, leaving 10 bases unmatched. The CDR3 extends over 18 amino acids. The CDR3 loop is CASSLAFRRGTGQETQYF. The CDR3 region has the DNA TGTGCCAGCAGCTTAGCGTTCCGACGAGGGACAGGGCAAGAGACCCAGTACTTC.

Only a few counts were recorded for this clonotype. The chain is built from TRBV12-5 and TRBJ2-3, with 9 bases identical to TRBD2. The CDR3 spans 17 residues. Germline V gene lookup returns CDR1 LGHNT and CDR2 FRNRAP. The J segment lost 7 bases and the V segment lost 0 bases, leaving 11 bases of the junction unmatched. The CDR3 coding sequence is TGTGCTAGTGGTTTGGTACTGGTTAGCGGGAGCGCAAATACGCAGTATTTT. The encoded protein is CASGLVLVSGSANTQYF.

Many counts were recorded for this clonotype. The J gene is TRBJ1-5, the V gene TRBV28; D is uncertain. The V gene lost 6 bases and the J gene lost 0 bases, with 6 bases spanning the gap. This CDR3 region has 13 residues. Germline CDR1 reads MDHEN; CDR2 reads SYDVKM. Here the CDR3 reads CASRADSNQPQHF. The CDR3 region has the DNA TGTGCCAGCAGGGCGGATAGCAATCAGCCCCAGCATTTT.

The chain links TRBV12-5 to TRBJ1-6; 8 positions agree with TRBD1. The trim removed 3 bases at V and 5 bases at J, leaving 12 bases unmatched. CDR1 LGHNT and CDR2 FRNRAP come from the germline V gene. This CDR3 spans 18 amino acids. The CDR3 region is CASGLLHKTGADNSPLHF. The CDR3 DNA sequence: TGTGCTAGTGGTTTACTTCATAAGACAGGGGCGGATAATTCACCCCTCCACTTT. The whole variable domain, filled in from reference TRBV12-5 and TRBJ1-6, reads DARVTQTPRHKVTEMGQEVTMRCQPILGHNTVFWYRQTMMQGLELLAYFRNRAPLDDSGMPKDRFSAEMPDATLATLKIQPSEPRDSAVYFCASGLLHKTGADNSPLHFGNGTRLTVT.

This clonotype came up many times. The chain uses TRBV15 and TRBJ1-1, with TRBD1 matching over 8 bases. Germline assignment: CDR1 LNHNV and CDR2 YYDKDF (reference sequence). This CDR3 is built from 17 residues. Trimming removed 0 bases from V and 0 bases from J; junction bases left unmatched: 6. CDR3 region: CATSRDYGTGMNTEAFF. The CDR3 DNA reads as TGTGCCACCAGCAGAGATTACGGGACAGGCATGAACACTGAAGCTTTCTTT. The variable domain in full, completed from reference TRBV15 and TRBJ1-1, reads DAMVIQNPRYQVTQFGKPVTLSCSQTLNHNVMYWYQQKSSQAPKLLFHYYDKDFNNEADTPDNFQSRRPNTSFCFLDIRSPGLGDTAMYLCATSRDYGTGMNTEAFFGQGTRLTVV.

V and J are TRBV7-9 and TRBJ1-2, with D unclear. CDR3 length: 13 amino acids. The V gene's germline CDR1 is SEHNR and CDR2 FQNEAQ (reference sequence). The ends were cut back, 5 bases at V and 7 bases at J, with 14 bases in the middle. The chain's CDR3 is CASSRTPWGGYTF. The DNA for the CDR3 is TGTGCCAGCAGCCGAACCCCTTGGGGTGGCTACACCTTC.

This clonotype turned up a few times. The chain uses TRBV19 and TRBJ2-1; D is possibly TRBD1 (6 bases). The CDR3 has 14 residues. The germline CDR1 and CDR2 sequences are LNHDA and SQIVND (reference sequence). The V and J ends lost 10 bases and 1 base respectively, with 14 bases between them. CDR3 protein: CANTQGGSYNEQFF. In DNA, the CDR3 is TGTGCCAACACACAGGGCGGGTCCTACAATGAGCAGTTCTTC.

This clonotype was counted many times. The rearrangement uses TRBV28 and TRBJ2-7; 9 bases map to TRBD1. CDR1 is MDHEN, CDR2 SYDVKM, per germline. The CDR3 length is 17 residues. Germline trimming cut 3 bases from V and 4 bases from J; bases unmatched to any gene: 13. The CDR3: CASSFSETGGVFYEQYF. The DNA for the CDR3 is TGTGCCAGCAGTTTTTCAGAAACAGGGGGCGTTTTTTACGAGCAGTACTTC.

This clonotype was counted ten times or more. The CDR3 reads CASSRRLAGAADTQYF. DNA of the CDR3: TGTGCCAGCAGTCGCCGTCTAGCGGGAGCGGCAGATACGCAGTATTTT. The chain has TRBV12-3 or TRBV12-4 and TRBJ2-3; 10 bases fit TRBD2. V lost 5 bases and J lost 4; bases outside the gene matches: 9. This CDR3 has 16 residues.

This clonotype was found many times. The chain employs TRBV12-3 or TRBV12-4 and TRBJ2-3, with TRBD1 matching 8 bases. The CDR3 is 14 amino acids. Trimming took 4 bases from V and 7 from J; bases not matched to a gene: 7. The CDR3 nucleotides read TGTGCCAGCAGTTCCCCGGACAGGGCTTATACGCAGTATTTT. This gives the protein CASSSPDRAYTQYF.

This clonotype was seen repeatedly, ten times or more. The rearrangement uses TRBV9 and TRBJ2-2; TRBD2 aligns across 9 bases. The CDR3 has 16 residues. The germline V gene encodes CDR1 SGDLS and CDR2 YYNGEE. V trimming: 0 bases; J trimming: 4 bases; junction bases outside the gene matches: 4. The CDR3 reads CASSVGPSGITGELFF. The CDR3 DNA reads TGTGCCAGCAGCGTAGGGCCTAGCGGGATCACCGGGGAGCTGTTTTTT.

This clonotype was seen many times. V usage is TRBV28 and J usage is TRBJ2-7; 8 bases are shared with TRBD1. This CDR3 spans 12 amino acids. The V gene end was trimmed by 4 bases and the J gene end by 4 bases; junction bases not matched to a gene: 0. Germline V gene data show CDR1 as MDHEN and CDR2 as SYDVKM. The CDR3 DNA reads TGTGCCAGCAGTTACAGGGGGTACGAGCAGTACTTC. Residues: CASSYRGYEQYF.

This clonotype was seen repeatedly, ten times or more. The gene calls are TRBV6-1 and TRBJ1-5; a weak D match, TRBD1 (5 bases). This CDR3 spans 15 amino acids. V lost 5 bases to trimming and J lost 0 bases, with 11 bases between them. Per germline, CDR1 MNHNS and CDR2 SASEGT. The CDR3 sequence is CASSPGVPSNQPQHF. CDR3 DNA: TGTGCCAGCAGTCCGGGGGTTCCTAGCAATCAGCCCCAGCATTTT.

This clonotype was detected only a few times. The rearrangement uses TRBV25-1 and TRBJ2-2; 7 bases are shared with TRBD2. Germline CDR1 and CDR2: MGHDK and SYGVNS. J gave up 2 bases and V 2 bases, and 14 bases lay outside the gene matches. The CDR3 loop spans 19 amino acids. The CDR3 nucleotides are TGTGCCAGCAGTGAACTCTCAGTCGCTAGCGGAGCAAACACCGGGGAGCTGTTTTTT. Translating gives CASSELSVASGANTGELFF.

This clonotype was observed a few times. CDR3 nucleotide sequence: TGTGCCAGCAGTTTAAGGACAGGGGCGCGTACTGAAGCTTTCTTT. It is translated as CASSLRTGARTEAFF. The chain combines TRBV27 with TRBJ1-1; TRBD1 matches at 9 bases. After removal of 2 bases from V and 5 bases from J, the junction contained 6 bases not matched to a gene. In germline, CDR1 is MNHEY, CDR2 SMNVEV (reference sequence). The CDR3 is made up of 15 amino acids.

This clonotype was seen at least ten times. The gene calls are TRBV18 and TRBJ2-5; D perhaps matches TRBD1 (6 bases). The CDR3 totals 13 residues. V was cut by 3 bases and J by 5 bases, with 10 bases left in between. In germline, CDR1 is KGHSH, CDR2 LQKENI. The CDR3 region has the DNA TGTGCCAGCTCACCGGGACATGGTGAGACCCAGTACTTC. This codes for CASSPGHGETQYF.

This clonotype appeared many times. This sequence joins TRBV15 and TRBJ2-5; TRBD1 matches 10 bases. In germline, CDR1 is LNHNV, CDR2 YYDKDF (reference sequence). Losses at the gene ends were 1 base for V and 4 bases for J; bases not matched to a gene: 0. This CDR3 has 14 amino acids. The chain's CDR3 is CATSRGQGAETQYF. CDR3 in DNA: TGTGCCACCAGCAGAGGACAGGGGGCAGAGACCCAGTACTTC.

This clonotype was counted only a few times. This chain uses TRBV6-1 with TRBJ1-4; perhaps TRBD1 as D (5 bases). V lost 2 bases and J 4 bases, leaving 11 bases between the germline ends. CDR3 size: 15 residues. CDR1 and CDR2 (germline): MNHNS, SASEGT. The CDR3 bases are TGTGCCAGCAGTGAAATGGGGGATTATAATGAAAAACTGTTTTTT. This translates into CASSEMGDYNEKLFF.

This CDR3 is CSVRGLAGNYEQYF. As DNA, the CDR3 is TGCAGCGTACGAGGACTAGCGGGGAACTACGAGCAGTACTTC. This chain joins TRBV29-1 and TRBJ2-7, with TRBD2 identical over 12 bases. The CDR3 runs 14 residues. The V gene end was trimmed by 6 bases and the J gene end by 3 bases; junction bases not matched to a gene: 6. Germline CDR1 SQVTM, CDR2 ANQGSEA.

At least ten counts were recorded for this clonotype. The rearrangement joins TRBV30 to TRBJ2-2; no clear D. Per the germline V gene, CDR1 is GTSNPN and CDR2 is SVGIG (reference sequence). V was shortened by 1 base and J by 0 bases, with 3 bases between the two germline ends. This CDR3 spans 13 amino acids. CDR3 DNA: TGTGCCTGGAGTGACCCGAACACCGGGGAGCTGTTTTTT. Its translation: CAWSDPNTGELFF.